The source of this T cell receptor (beta chain) is a study of cytomegalovirus exposure and HLA in healthy donors. For the study at large: Among roughly 180 million T cells, an earlier analysis found around 100 million unique TCR beta sequences.

The PCR had 60 Vbeta and 13 Jbeta primers. The assay was immunoSEQ multiplex PCR, and TCRdb's table has in-frame clones only and misses some. The data contain about 230,000 clones, approximately 84% of them seen just once; the ten biggest clones take up approximately 0.62%. This clone was detected a few times. Deletions cut 5 bases from V and 6 bases from J, with 14 bases between. Germline CDR1 and CDR2: MGHDK and SYGVNS. The CDR3 sequence is 14 residues long. The gene calls are TRBV25-1 and TRBJ2-1, with D perhaps matching TRBD1 (5 bases). The sequence derives from a woman in her thirties or forties in good health and CMV-seronegative. The sequenced sample was PBMCs. CDR3 sequence: CASSSSTATNEQFF. The CDR3 DNA reads TGTGCCAGCAGTTCCTCGACAGCGACCAATGAGCAGTTCTTC.